A selection of T cell receptor beta chains follows, all from one sample in a study of shared clonotypes between healthy human individuals. Only in-frame clones appear in the TCRdb table, and some are missing; sequencing was by immunoSEQ multiplex PCR. Of 1,500,000 or so clones listed, 95% to 97% are singletons. Sequences were obtained from naive CD4+ T cells sorted from blood. The source is a man aged 25 to 40 in good health. Each CDR3 is given with its conserved first and last residue. The D gene is left open where the match is weak. Some rows have no size entry. The others give once, few or many, or a class for an expanded clone.

V gene: TRBV30
D gene: TRBD2
clone size: NA
J gene: TRBJ2-2
CDR3 DNA: TGTGCCTGGATTCCTCGGACTAGCGGGAGGGCCCTTAACACCGGGGAGCTGTTTTTT
CDR3 protein: CAWIPRTSGRALNTGELFF

V gene: TRBV14
D gene: NA
clone size: NA
J gene: TRBJ2-1
CDR3 DNA: TGTGCCAGCAGCCAAGATCGGGGCGGGTTAGAAGGGTACAATGAGCAGTTCTTC
CDR3 protein: CASSQDRGGLEGYNEQFF

V gene: TRBV29-1
D gene: NA
clone size: NA
J gene: TRBJ2-7
CDR3 DNA: TGCAGCGCAGGGCTATCCTCCTACGAGCAGTACTTC
CDR3 protein: CSAGLSSYEQYF

V gene: TRBV30
D gene: NA
clone size: NA
J gene: TRBJ1-2
CDR3 DNA: TGTGCCTGGAGTGTAATGGAGGTCGGGCTTTATGGCTACACCTTC
CDR3 protein: CAWSVMEVGLYGYTF

V gene: TRBV15
D gene: NA
clone size: NA
J gene: TRBJ2-7
CDR3 DNA: TGTGCCACCAGCAGAGAGGGCTACCCGGTGGAGAGGATATACGAGCAGTACTTC
CDR3 protein: CATSREGYPVERIYEQYF

V gene: TRBV15
D gene: NA
clone size: NA
J gene: TRBJ2-2
CDR3 DNA: TGTGCCACCAGCAGAGATTTGAGTCTCCCGGGGGGGGAGCTGTTTTTT
CDR3 protein: CATSRDLSLPGGELFF

V gene: TRBV18
D gene: NA
clone size: NA
J gene: TRBJ1-3
CDR3 DNA: TGTGCCAGCTCACCACCCCCCTACTGGGGCTCTGGAAACACCATATATTTT
CDR3 protein: CASSPPPYWGSGNTIYF

V gene: TRBV27
D gene: NA
clone size: NA
J gene: TRBJ1-2
CDR3 DNA: TGTGCCAGCAGTTTAGGGGCGGGCTATGGCTACACCTTC
CDR3 protein: CASSLGAGYGYTF

V gene: TRBV6-6
D gene: TRBD2
clone size: NA
J gene: TRBJ2-7
CDR3 DNA: TGTGCCAGCAGCGCAGCCGGGACTAGCGGATCCTACGAGCAGTACTTC
CDR3 protein: CASSAAGTSGSYEQYF

V gene: TRBV11-3
D gene: TRBD2
clone size: NA
J gene: TRBJ2-7
CDR3 DNA: TGTGCCAGCAGCCCAGGCGGTAGCGGGAGCGGTTACGAGCAGTACTTC
CDR3 protein: CASSPGGSGSGYEQYF

V gene: TRBV6-4
D gene: NA
clone size: NA
J gene: TRBJ2-1
CDR3 DNA: TGTGCCAGCAGTGTCCTAGAAGGCAATGAGCAGTTCTTC
CDR3 protein: CASSVLEGNEQFF

V gene: TRBV5-1
D gene: TRBD1
clone size: NA
J gene: TRBJ2-5
CDR3 DNA: TGCGCCAGCGGTCCAACCGTCACAGGGGGCGGAGAGACCCAGTACTTC
CDR3 protein: CASGPTVTGGGETQYF

V gene: TRBV18
D gene: NA
clone size: NA
J gene: TRBJ2-1
CDR3 DNA: TGTGCCAGCTCACCTGTGGGGAGGGGGTACAATGAGCAGTTCTTC
CDR3 protein: CASSPVGRGYNEQFF

V gene: TRBV2
D gene: NA
clone size: NA
J gene: TRBJ2-3
CDR3 DNA: TGTGCCAGCAGCGCCGGGCCCCCCGGGGATACGCAGTATTTT
CDR3 protein: CASSAGPPGDTQYF

V gene: TRBV9
D gene: TRBD1
clone size: once
J gene: TRBJ1-4
CDR3 DNA: TGTGCCAGTGCGACAGGGAGGTTGCAAGAAAAACTGTTTTTT
CDR3 protein: CASATGRLQEKLFF

V gene: TRBV7-9
D gene: NA
clone size: NA
J gene: TRBJ1-1
CDR3 DNA: TGTGCCAGCAGCTTAGGACACCAGAACACTGAAGCTTTCTTT
CDR3 protein: CASSLGHQNTEAFF

V gene: TRBV11-3
D gene: NA
clone size: NA
J gene: TRBJ1-1
CDR3 DNA: TGTGCCAGCAGCTTAGGGGTTTTCACTGAAGCTTTCTTT
CDR3 protein: CASSLGVFTEAFF

V gene: TRBV7-2
D gene: NA
clone size: NA
J gene: TRBJ2-2
CDR3 DNA: TGTGCCAGCAGCTTAGCTCAGCTGAACACCGGGGAGCTGTTTTTT
CDR3 protein: CASSLAQLNTGELFF

V gene: TRBV19
D gene: TRBD2
clone size: few
J gene: TRBJ2-3
CDR3 DNA: TGTGCCAGTAGCGGGGGGGTCACAGATACGCAGTATTTT
CDR3 protein: CASSGGVTDTQYF

V gene: TRBV5-1
D gene: TRBD2
clone size: NA
J gene: TRBJ2-5
CDR3 DNA: TGCGCCAGCAGCTTGGCTAGCGGTTACCAAGAGACCCAGTACTTC
CDR3 protein: CASSLASGYQETQYF

V gene: TRBV7-8
D gene: NA
clone size: NA
J gene: TRBJ2-1
CDR3 DNA: TGTGCCAGCAGCTTAGTAGCTTCGTTGAGTGAGCAGTTCTTC
CDR3 protein: CASSLVASLSEQFF

V gene: TRBV2
D gene: NA
clone size: NA
J gene: TRBJ1-2
CDR3 DNA: TGTGCCAGCAGTTCCGGGCAGGACTGGAACTATGGCTACACCTTC
CDR3 protein: CASSSGQDWNYGYTF